One TCR beta chain is described in this entry. This sample is drawn from a study of technical replicates of blood from a handful of donors. Trimming removed 5 bases from V and 4 bases from J; junction bases left unmatched: 13. The CDR3 is made up of 17 amino acids. CDR1 is SGDLS and CDR2 is YYNGEE in the germline V gene. TCRdb's table, derived via immunoSEQ multiplex PCR, lists solely in-frame clones and lacks some. In the table there are about 16,000 clones, about 89% of which are singletons. Specimen: PBMCs. This clonotype was sampled from a human donor in good health. This chain joins TRBV9 and TRBJ2-2; 8 nucleotides line up with TRBD2. Written as DNA, the CDR3 is TGTGCCAGCAGTCATCAGTCGGCGGGAGGATTCACCGGGGAGCTGTTTTTT. This sequence encodes CASSHQSAGGFTGELFF.